This T cell receptor beta chain originates from a study of beta chain features in type 1 diabetes. Study at large: Cells sorted and examined across all samples totaled more than 95,000,000.

Study-level points and caveats: Across patients, naive, central memory and Treg TCRB repertoires exhibited apparently greater similarity than was observed across healthy donors. Shorter TCRB CDR3s, moderately but significantly so, marked every one of the four CD4+ subsets in Type 1 diabetes patients. When cDNA is sequenced, cells with high TCR expression could be over-represented.

The sequenced template was cDNA made from the entire isolated RNA. The protocol was immunoSEQ multiplex PCR, while the TCRdb copy is restricted to in-frame clones and leaves out a portion. Of about 700,000 clones listed, around 15% are singletons. Comments on this clone: As yet, its antigen is unknown.

Trimming shortened V by 7 bases and J by 2 bases, and 12 bases separated the two germline ends. The CDR3 is made up of 13 amino acids. Looked up from germline, CDR1 is SQVTM and CDR2 is ANQGSEA. The V gene is TRBV29-1, the J gene TRBJ1-5, with no clear D. The sequencing input was naive CD4+ T cells from blood. The TCR sequence derives from a man between 18 and 35 years old with type 1 diabetes. The CDR3 loop is CSAEVDRNQPQHF. As DNA, the CDR3 is TGCAGCGCCGAGGTAGATCGCAATCAGCCCCAGCATTTT.